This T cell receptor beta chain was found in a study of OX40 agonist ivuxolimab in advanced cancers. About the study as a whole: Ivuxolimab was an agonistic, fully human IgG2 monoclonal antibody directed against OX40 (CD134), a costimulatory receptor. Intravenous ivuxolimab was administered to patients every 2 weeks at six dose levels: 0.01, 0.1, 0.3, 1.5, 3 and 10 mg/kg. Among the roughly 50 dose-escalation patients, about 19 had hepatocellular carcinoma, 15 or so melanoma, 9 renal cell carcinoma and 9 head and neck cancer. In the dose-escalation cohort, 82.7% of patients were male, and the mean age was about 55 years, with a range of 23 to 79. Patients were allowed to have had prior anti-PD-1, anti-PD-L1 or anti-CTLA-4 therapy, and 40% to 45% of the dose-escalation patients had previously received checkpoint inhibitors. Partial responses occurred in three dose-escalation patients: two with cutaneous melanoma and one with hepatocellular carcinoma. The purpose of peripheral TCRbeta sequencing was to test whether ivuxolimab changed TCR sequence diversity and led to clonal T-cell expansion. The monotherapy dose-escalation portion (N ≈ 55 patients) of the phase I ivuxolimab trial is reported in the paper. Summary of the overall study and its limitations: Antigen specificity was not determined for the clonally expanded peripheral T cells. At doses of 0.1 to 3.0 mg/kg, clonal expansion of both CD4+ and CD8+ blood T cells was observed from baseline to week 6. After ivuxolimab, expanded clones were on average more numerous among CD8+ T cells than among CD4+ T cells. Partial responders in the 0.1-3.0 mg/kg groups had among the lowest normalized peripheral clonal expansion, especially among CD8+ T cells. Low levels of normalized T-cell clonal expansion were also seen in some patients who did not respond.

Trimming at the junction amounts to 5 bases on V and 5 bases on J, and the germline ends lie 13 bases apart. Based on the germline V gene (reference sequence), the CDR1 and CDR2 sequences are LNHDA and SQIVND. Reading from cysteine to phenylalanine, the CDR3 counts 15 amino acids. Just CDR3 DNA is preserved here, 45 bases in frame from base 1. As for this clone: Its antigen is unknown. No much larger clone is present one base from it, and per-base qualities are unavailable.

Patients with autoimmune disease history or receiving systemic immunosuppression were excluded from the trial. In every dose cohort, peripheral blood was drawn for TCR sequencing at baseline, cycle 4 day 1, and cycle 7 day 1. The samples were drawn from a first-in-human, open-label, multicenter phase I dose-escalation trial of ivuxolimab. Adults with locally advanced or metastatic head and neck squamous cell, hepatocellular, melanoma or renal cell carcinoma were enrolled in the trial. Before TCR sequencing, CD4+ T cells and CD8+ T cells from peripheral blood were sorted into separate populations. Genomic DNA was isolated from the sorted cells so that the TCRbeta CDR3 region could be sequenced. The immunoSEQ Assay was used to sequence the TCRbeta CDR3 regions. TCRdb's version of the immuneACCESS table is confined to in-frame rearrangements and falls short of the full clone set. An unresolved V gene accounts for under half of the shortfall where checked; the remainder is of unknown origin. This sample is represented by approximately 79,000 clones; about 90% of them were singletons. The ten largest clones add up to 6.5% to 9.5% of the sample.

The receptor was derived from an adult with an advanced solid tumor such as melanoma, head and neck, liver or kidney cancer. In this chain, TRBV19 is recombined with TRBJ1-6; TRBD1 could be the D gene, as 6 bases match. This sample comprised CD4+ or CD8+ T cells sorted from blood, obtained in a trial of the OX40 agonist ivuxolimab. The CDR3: CASSLKDSHNSPLHF. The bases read TGTGCCAGTAGTCTTAAGGACAGCCATAATTCACCCCTCCACTTT.